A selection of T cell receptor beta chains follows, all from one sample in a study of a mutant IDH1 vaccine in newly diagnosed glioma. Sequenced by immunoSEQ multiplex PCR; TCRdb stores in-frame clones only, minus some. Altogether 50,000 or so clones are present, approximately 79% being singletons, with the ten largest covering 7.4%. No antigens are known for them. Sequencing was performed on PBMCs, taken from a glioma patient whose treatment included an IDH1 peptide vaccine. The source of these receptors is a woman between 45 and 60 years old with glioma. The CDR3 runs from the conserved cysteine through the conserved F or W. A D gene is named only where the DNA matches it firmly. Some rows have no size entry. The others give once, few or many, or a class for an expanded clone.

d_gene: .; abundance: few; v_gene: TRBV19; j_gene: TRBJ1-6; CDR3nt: TGTGCCAGTAGTATGGGGGACGGATTTGAGTCACCCCTCCACTTT; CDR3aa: CASSMGDGFESPLHF
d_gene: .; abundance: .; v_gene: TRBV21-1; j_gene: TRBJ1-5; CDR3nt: TGTGCCAGCAGCATTACCCTCCCCCCGGGTCTTAGTGGCAATCAGCCCCAGCATTTT; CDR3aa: CASSITLPPGLSGNQPQHF
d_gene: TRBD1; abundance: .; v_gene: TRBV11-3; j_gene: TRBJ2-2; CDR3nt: TGTGCCAGCAGCTCAGGACAGGGGAACACCGGGGAGCTGTTTTTT; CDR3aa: CASSSGQGNTGELFF
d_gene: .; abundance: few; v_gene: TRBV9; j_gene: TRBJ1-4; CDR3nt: TGTGCCAGCAGCGTAGAGTCGGCAGCTCTTAATGAAAAACTGTTTTTT; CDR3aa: CASSVESAALNEKLFF
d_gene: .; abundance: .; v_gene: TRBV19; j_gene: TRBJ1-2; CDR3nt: TGTGCCAGTAGTATAGGGGGCAGGTTGGTAGAAGGCTACACCTTC; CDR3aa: CASSIGGRLVEGYTF
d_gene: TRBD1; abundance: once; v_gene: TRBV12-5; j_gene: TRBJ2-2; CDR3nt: TGTGCTAGTGATATAGCCGGGACAGAGAGCACCGGGGAGCTGTTTTTT; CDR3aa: CASDIAGTESTGELFF
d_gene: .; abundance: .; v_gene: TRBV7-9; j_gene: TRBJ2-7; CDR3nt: TGTGCCAGCAGTTATTTGCGGGGCGGGGAAGAGCAGTACTTC; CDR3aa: CASSYLRGGEEQYF
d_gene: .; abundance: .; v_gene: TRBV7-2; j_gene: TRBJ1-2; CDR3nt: TGTGCCAGCAGCTTTAGGCAGGGGAGAAGGTCTGACTATGGCTACACCTTC; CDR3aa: CASSFRQGRRSDYGYTF
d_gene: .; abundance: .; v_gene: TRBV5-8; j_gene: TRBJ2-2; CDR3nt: TGTGCCAGCAGCTTATCTGGGGGTCCCGGGGAGCTGTTTTTT; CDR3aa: CASSLSGGPGELFF
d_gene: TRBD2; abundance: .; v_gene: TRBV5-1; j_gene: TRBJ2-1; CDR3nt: TGCGCCAGCAGCTTGCTCGGCGGGGGGCCGGGCAATGAGCAGTTCTTC; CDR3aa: CASSLLGGGPGNEQFF